The next 19 T cell receptor beta chains were all read from a single sample in a study of CD8 T cell repertoires and HIV-1 epitope variants. Some clones are missing from TCRdb's copy, which holds only in-frame ones; the method was immunoSEQ multiplex PCR. The table has almost 5,500 clones, about 67% seen once. Their antigens are not known. The material sequenced was cultured CD8+ T cells derived from PBMCs. The receptor source for this set is a male donor with HIV.

This clone appeared a few times. V gene TRBV5-4 combines with J gene TRBJ2-3, with 7 bases aligning to TRBD2. The CDR3 is made up of 16 amino acids. V shed 4 bases and J 1 base; nucleotides not matched to a gene: 9. Germline V gene lookup returns CDR1 SGHNT and CDR2 YYREEE (reference sequence). CDR3 DNA sequence: TGTGCCAGCAGCGGGGGAGGGACGAGGGGCACAGATACGCAGTATTTT. The encoded protein is CASSGGGTRGTDTQYF. Together with reference TRBV5-4 and TRBJ2-3, the CDR3 gives the full variable domain: ETGVTQSPTHLIKTRGQQVTLRCSSQSGHNTVSWYQQALGQGPQFIFQYYREEENGRGNFPPRFSGLQFPNYSSELNVNALELDDSALYLCASSGGGTRGTDTQYFGPGTRLTVL.

This chain uses TRBV7-9 with TRBJ2-1; D gene ambiguous. Germline-derived CDR1 and CDR2 are SEHNR and FQNEAQ (reference sequence). V lost 5 bases and J lost 15, with 11 bases in between. CDR3 size: 10 residues. CDR3 sequence reads: CASSPAWPFF. Here the CDR3 DNA reads TGTGCCAGCAGCCCCGCATGGCCGTTCTTC.

The V gene is TRBV28, the J gene TRBJ2-7; a weak D match, TRBD1 (6 bases). CDR3 length: 16 amino acids. V shed 1 base and J shed 0 bases, with 13 bases lying between them. The V gene's germline CDR1 is MDHEN and CDR2 SYDVKM. CDR3 loop: CASSLSQGTLSYEQYF. The CDR3 DNA is TGTGCCAGCAGTTTATCACAGGGAACCCTCTCCTACGAGCAGTACTTC. The full variable domain, completed using reference TRBV28 and TRBJ2-7, is DVKVTQSSRYLVKRTGEKVFLECVQDMDHENMFWYRQDPGLGLRLIYFSYDVKMKEKGDIPEGYSVSREKKERFSLILESASTNQTSMYLCASSLSQGTLSYEQYFGPGTRLTVT.

Remarks on this clone: Germline is not matched at one junction end, which may reflect a read error. The V call is TRBV7-2, the J call TRBJ1-1, with D possibly TRBD1 on 5 matching bases. This CDR3 comprises 16 residues. Germline assignment: CDR1 SGHTA and CDR2 FQGNSA. Written as DNA, the CDR3 is TGCGCCAGCAGCCAAGATGTTGGGCAGGGGAACACTGAAGCTTTCTTT. Translating gives CASSQDVGQGNTEAFF.

The CDR3 reads CASSFRVAGSEQFF. CDR3 sequence (DNA): TGTGCCAGCAGTTTTAGGGTAGCGGGGAGTGAGCAGTTCTTC. V and J are TRBV28 and TRBJ2-1; 8 bases map to TRBD2. The germline V gene encodes CDR1 MDHEN and CDR2 SYDVKM. V was clipped by 3 bases and J by 9 bases; unmatched bases: 7. This CDR3 is built from 14 residues. Full variable domain (rest looked up from reference TRBV28 and TRBJ2-1): DVKVTQSSRYLVKRTGEKVFLECVQDMDHENMFWYRQDPGLGLRLIYFSYDVKMKEKGDIPEGYSVSREKKERFSLILESASTNQTSMYLCASSFRVAGSEQFFGPGTRLTVL.

The rearrangement links TRBV13 to TRBJ2-3, with 12 bases lining up with TRBD2. J was trimmed by 5 bases and V by 0 bases; bases with no gene match: 3. The CDR3 is 16 residues long. Germline CDR1 reads PRHDT; CDR2 reads FYEKMQ (reference sequence). The CDR3 protein is CASSLGGLAGQDTQYF. The CDR3 DNA sequence: TGTGCCAGCAGCTTAGGGGGACTAGCGGGTCAAGATACGCAGTATTTT.

V gene TRBV7-2 combines with J gene TRBJ2-1; 8 positions agree with TRBD2. Losses at the gene ends were 0 bases for V and 6 bases for J; bases not matched to a gene: 7. This CDR3 contains 16 residues. The V gene's germline CDR1 is SGHTA and CDR2 FQGNSA. The CDR3 loop is CASSLALSGVGNEQFF. As DNA, the CDR3 is TGTGCCAGCAGCTTAGCCCTTAGCGGGGTGGGCAATGAGCAGTTCTTC.

There are a few counts of this clone. The chain couples TRBV2 to TRBJ2-2, with D unresolved. Deletions cut 7 bases from V and 0 bases from J, with 12 bases between. CDR3 length: 15 amino acids. CDR1 is SNHLY, CDR2 FYNNEI, per germline. CDR3 in amino acids: CASKSTYANTGELFF. The CDR3 region has the DNA TGTGCCAGCAAGTCAACATACGCGAACACCGGGGAGCTGTTTTTT.

The chain employs TRBV6-5 and TRBJ2-7, with 7 nucleotides matching TRBD1. Germline loops: CDR1 MNHEY, CDR2 SVGAGI. V lost 0 bases and J lost 3; bases outside the gene matches: 5. The CDR3 has 15 amino acids. The CDR3 protein is CASSYSNRGYYEQYF. In DNA, the CDR3 is TGTGCCAGCAGTTACTCGAACAGGGGATACTACGAGCAGTACTTC.

This clone is a singleton in its sample. This chain joins TRBV7-9 and TRBJ2-1; possibly TRBD1 for D (6 bases). This CDR3 is built from 13 residues. The germline CDR1 and CDR2 sequences are SEHNR and FQNEAQ (reference sequence). V was shortened by 1 base and J by 7 bases, with 8 bases between the two germline ends. This chain's CDR3 is CASSLGDINEQFF. The CDR3 bases are TGTGCCAGCAGCTTAGGGGACATTAATGAGCAGTTCTTC.

This clone was seen a single time. The V call is TRBV7-9, the J call TRBJ1-1; D is possibly TRBD1 (6 bases). Trimming shortened V by 5 bases and J by 2 bases, and 18 bases separated the two germline ends. The germline CDR1 and CDR2 sequences are SEHNR and FQNEAQ (reference sequence). CDR3 length: 16 amino acids. For the CDR3, the DNA is TGTGCCAGCAGCGCCACGGCAGGGACAAAAAACACTGAAGCTTTCTTT. Residues: CASSATAGTKNTEAFF.

The chain couples TRBV7-8 to TRBJ2-2; 8 bases align to TRBD1. The CDR3 has 15 residues. V was clipped by 1 base and J by 5 bases; unmatched bases: 3. From germline, CDR1 is SGHVS and CDR2 FQNEAQ. The DNA of the CDR3 is TGTGCCAGCAGCTTAGGCAGGGGGCGAACCGGGGAGCTGTTTTTT. This sequence encodes CASSLGRGRTGELFF. Based on the CDR3 plus reference TRBV7-8 and TRBJ2-2, the full variable domain is GAGVSQSPRYKVAKRGQDVALRCDPISGHVSLFWYQQALGQGPEFLTYFQNEAQLDKSGLPSDRFFAERPEGSVSTLKIQRTQQEDSAVYLCASSLGRGRTGELFFGEGSRLTVL.

This chain connects TRBV10-3 to TRBJ2-7, with D hard to call. This CDR3 has 14 residues. Trimming shortened V by 0 bases and J by 7 bases, and 13 bases separated the two germline ends. Germline V gene data show CDR1 as ENHRY and CDR2 as SYGVKD. This CDR3 reads CAISESKLSSEQYF. The CDR3 nucleotides read TGTGCCATCAGTGAGTCGAAACTTTCGTCGGAGCAGTACTTC.

The chain combines TRBV2 with TRBJ2-2; weak D call: TRBD2 (6 bases). This CDR3 has 12 residues. Germline CDR1 is SNHLY and CDR2 is FYNNEI. V was trimmed by 3 bases and J by 7 bases, leaving 6 bases between them. This CDR3 reads CASSEEGGELFF. The CDR3 nucleotides read TGTGCCAGCAGTGAGGAGGGCGGGGAGCTGTTTTTT.

Concerning this clone itself: At one end the junction does not follow the germline gene, possibly because of a read error. Here the CDR3 reads CASSQDQDGGGYTKAFF. CDR3 nucleotides: TGCGCCAGCAGCCAAGATCAAGATGGGGGGGGGTACACTAAAGCTTTCTTT. The chain uses TRBV4-3 and TRBJ1-1, with a tentative D call TRBD1 (5 bases). This CDR3 region has 17 residues. Looked up from germline, CDR1 is LGHNA and CDR2 is YSLEER.

The rearrangement uses TRBV6-4 and TRBJ1-5, with D possibly being TRBD1 (5 bases). Per the germline V gene, CDR1 is MRHNA and CDR2 is SNTAGT. This CDR3 contains 14 residues. Trimming removed 6 bases at V and 4 bases at J, with 13 bases between. CDR3 residues: CASRSVQENQPQHF. CDR3 nucleotide sequence: TGTGCCAGCAGATCCGTACAGGAAAATCAGCCCCAGCATTTT.

Notes on this clone: Germline and junction disagree at one end, which may indicate a read error. V gene TRBV13 combines with J gene TRBJ2-1; D uncertain. The V gene's germline CDR1 is PRHDT and CDR2 FYEKMQ (reference sequence). This CDR3 contains 13 residues. As DNA, the CDR3 is TGTGCCAGCACCTTACGGTTGGACAATGAGCAGTTCTTC. Amino acid sequence: CASTLRLDNEQFF.

The CDR3 nucleotides read TGTGCCAGCAGCTTAGGCCTGGGTAACACTGAAGCTTTCTTT. This codes for CASSLGLGNTEAFF. The chain joins TRBV13 to TRBJ1-1, with D uncertain. Trimming cost V 0 bases and J 2 bases, with 7 bases left between them. CDR3 length equals 14 residues. Per the germline V gene, CDR1 is PRHDT and CDR2 is FYEKMQ (reference sequence).

This chain links TRBV11-2 with TRBJ2-3, with D perhaps matching TRBD1 or TRBD2 (6 bases each). Germline V CDR1 and CDR2: SGHAT, FQNNGV. The V and J ends lost 5 bases and 6 bases respectively, with 18 bases between them. The CDR3 extends over 15 amino acids. The DNA for the CDR3 is TGTGCCAGCAGCGTCGACGGGGGCGGATTGGATACGCAGTATTTT. As protein: CASSVDGGGLDTQYF. Based on the CDR3 plus reference TRBV11-2 and TRBJ2-3, the full variable domain is EAGVAQSPRYKIIEKRQSVAFWCNPISGHATLYWYQQILGQGPKLLIQFQNNGVVDDSQLPKDRFSAERLKGVDSTLKIQPAKLEDSAVYLCASSVDGGGLDTQYFGPGTRLTVL.